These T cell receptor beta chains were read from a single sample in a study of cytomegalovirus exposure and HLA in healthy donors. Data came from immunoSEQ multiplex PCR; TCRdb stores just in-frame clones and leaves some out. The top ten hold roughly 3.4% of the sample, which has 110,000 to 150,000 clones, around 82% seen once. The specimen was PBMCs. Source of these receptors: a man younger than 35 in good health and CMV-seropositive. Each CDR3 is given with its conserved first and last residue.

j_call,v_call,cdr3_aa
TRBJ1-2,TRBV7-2,CASSLVVGRYGYTF
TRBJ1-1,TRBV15,CATRSDRGTEAFF
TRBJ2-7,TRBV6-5,CASSRTSGTEQYF
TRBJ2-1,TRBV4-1,CASSQVGGEQFF
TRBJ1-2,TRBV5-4,CASTSARGPGYGYTF
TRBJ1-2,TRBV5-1,CASSLILWGRANYGYTF
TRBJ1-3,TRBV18,CASSPSGGSGNTIYF
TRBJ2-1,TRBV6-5,CASSDSARLNNEQFF
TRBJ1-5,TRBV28,CASNQGPGGNQPQHF
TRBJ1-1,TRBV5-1,CASSFRWANTEAFF
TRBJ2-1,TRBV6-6,CASRTTPTVGNEQFF
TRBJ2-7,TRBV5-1,CASSLVDSSYEQYF
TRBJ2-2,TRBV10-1,CASSADRANTGELFF
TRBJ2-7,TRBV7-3,CASSLLSSGSNEQYF
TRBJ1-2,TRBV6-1,CASSSRVSLSYGYTF
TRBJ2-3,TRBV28,CASTLGYRVPDTQYF
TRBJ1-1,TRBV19,CASNEGRQGDLEAFF
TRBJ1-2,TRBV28,CASSPSGGVDFFLIYSTF
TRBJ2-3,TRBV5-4,CASSSSGSTDTQYF
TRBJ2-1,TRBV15,CATSSRRGLAGNEQFF
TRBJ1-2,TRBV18,CASSHTQDHGYTF
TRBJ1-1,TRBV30,CAWTVDRGNTEAFF
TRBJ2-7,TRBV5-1,CASRLTGGISYEQYF
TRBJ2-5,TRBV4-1,CASGQGIQETQYF
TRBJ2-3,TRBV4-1,CASSPGLAGAHTDTQYF
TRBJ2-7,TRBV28,CASRSDSYEQYF
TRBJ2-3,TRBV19,CASTPSASGADTQYF
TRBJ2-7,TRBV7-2,CASSLATTYEQYF
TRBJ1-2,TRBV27,CASRVQGAQDGYTF
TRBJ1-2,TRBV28,CASSLYQDTRGYTF
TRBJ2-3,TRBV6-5,CASSYSRAISTDTQYF
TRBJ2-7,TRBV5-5,CASSLDRKSYEQYF
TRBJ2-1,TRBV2,CASSEAPRRGQFF
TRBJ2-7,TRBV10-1,CASSVQLAGGRYEQYF
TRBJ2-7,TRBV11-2,CASSLVIGTSGDEQYF
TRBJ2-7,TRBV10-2,CASSGVHEQYF
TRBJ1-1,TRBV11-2,CASSLTRQGVFF
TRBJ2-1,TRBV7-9,CASSLATVAASYNEQFF
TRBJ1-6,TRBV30,CAWSVFRVSGSPLHF
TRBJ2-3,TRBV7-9,CASSLWGTSVDTQYF
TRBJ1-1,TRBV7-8,CASSFPPGFPEAFF
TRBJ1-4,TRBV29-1,CSGIGTTNEKLFF
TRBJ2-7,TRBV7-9,CASSPPGQGAYEQYF
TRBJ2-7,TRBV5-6,CASSLGTGPYEQYF
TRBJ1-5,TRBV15,CATSKDRGRFLNQPQHF